A selection of T cell receptor beta chains follows, all from one sample in a study of blood T cells in healthy people across ages. TCRdb analysed the 5' RACE reads with MiXCR anew, one entry per CDR3 protein. The sample includes about 1.8 million distinct CDR3 sequences, roughly 49% of them seen just once. The material sequenced was blood. The receptors derive from a woman aged 40 to 50 in good health. The CDR3 runs from the conserved cysteine through the conserved F or W. The order of the fields is J gene, clone size, D gene, V gene, CDR3 protein. The D gene is left open where the match is weak. Size is stated for part of the rows, as once, few or many counts, or as a class when the clone is expanded.

j_gene: TRBJ1-2
abundance: few
d_gene: TRBD1
v_gene: TRBV6-5
CDR3aa: CASRRTGEKSGYTF

j_gene: TRBJ1-2
abundance: few
d_gene: TRBD1
v_gene: TRBV20-1
CDR3aa: CSASGDRAFYGYTF

j_gene: TRBJ2-3
abundance: few
d_gene: TRBD2
v_gene: TRBV27
CDR3aa: CASRTSPGLVKDTQYF

j_gene: TRBJ1-5
abundance: few
d_gene: .
v_gene: TRBV4-2
CDR3aa: CASSQDQRNNQPQHF

j_gene: .
abundance: .
d_gene: .
v_gene: TRBV7-2
CDR3aa: CATWDPTYNEQYF

j_gene: TRBJ2-7
abundance: few
d_gene: TRBD2
v_gene: TRBV28
CDR3aa: CASSLSRRRGSSYEQYF

j_gene: TRBJ2-4
abundance: few
d_gene: .
v_gene: TRBV7-9
CDR3aa: CASSTGSAAAQNIQYF

j_gene: TRBJ1-5
abundance: .
d_gene: .
v_gene: TRBV28
CDR3aa: CASSLSTQPQHF

j_gene: TRBJ2-5
abundance: few
d_gene: .
v_gene: TRBV29-1
CDR3aa: CSVQYGRQFGTQYF

j_gene: TRBJ1-2
abundance: .
d_gene: .
v_gene: TRBV27
CDR3aa: CASLKGRDYGYTF

j_gene: TRBJ2-7
abundance: few
d_gene: .
v_gene: TRBV20-1
CDR3aa: CSATSGAPGEQYF

j_gene: TRBJ2-3
abundance: .
d_gene: TRBD1
v_gene: TRBV11-2
CDR3aa: CASSKDRGLTDTQYF

j_gene: TRBJ1-1
abundance: .
d_gene: .
v_gene: TRBV5-1
CDR3aa: CASTPQEPRMGTEAFF

j_gene: TRBJ2-5
abundance: .
d_gene: TRBD2
v_gene: TRBV5-1
CDR3aa: CASSLATSLGETQYF

j_gene: .
abundance: once
d_gene: TRBD2
v_gene: TRBV9
CDR3aa: CASSVETSGGARNEQYF

j_gene: TRBJ2-3
abundance: .
d_gene: .
v_gene: TRBV11-2
CDR3aa: CASSPWLANTDTQYF

j_gene: TRBJ1-6
abundance: .
d_gene: .
v_gene: TRBV7-2
CDR3aa: CASSPRQGFNSPLHF

j_gene: TRBJ1-2
abundance: few
d_gene: .
v_gene: TRBV20-1
CDR3aa: CSASPRGPSYGYTF

j_gene: TRBJ2-4
abundance: few
d_gene: .
v_gene: TRBV11-2
CDR3aa: CASSLRPGLKDIQYF

j_gene: TRBJ2-5
abundance: few
d_gene: TRBD1
v_gene: TRBV7-9
CDR3aa: CASREQTGGSGDAQYF

j_gene: TRBJ2-5
abundance: .
d_gene: TRBD2
v_gene: TRBV12-3/TRBV12-4
CDR3aa: CASSFYGGGQETQYF

j_gene: TRBJ1-5
abundance: few
d_gene: .
v_gene: TRBV9
CDR3aa: CASSPGTRNQPQHF

j_gene: TRBJ2-5
abundance: .
d_gene: .
v_gene: TRBV7-2
CDR3aa: CASSARRIETQYF

j_gene: TRBJ2-1
abundance: .
d_gene: TRBD2
v_gene: TRBV7-2
CDR3aa: CACSPRTGTSGYEQFF

j_gene: TRBJ2-1
abundance: .
d_gene: TRBD2
v_gene: TRBV29-1
CDR3aa: CSVEAGWGGLCNEQFF

j_gene: TRBJ2-1
abundance: few
d_gene: TRBD2
v_gene: TRBV5-1
CDR3aa: CASSFLGLAGVSYNEQFF

j_gene: TRBJ2-7
abundance: few
d_gene: TRBD1
v_gene: TRBV6-5
CDR3aa: CASRPAGQGASYEQYF

j_gene: TRBJ2-7
abundance: few
d_gene: TRBD2
v_gene: TRBV20-1
CDR3aa: CSARTLAGASYEQYF

j_gene: TRBJ1-1
abundance: .
d_gene: TRBD1
v_gene: TRBV6-5
CDR3aa: CASSYGTGFTEAFF

j_gene: TRBJ2-1
abundance: .
d_gene: .
v_gene: TRBV4-3
CDR3aa: CASNQNDVLSSNEQFF

j_gene: TRBJ2-4
abundance: few
d_gene: TRBD1
v_gene: TRBV20-1
CDR3aa: CSGATGVGNIQYF

j_gene: TRBJ2-7
abundance: .
d_gene: TRBD1
v_gene: TRBV25-1
CDR3aa: CASSDPQGVAYEQYF

j_gene: TRBJ2-3
abundance: .
d_gene: TRBD2
v_gene: TRBV28
CDR3aa: CASSPPGLAVDTQYF

j_gene: TRBJ2-5
abundance: .
d_gene: TRBD1
v_gene: TRBV29-1
CDR3aa: CSAPRTGAVETQYF

j_gene: TRBJ2-3
abundance: .
d_gene: .
v_gene: TRBV11-2
CDR3aa: CASSPPNRDSRTDTQYF

j_gene: TRBJ2-5
abundance: .
d_gene: TRBD2
v_gene: TRBV7-9
CDR3aa: CASSPPIAGDQETQYF

j_gene: TRBJ2-5
abundance: once
d_gene: .
v_gene: TRBV7-9
CDR3aa: CASSLPRRQETQYF

j_gene: TRBJ2-5
abundance: .
d_gene: .
v_gene: TRBV7-2
CDR3aa: CASSPGSSETQYF

j_gene: TRBJ1-2
abundance: .
d_gene: .
v_gene: TRBV27
CDR3aa: CASSLSSGERFYGYTF

j_gene: TRBJ1-4
abundance: few
d_gene: .
v_gene: TRBV12-3/TRBV12-4
CDR3aa: CASSLGLTLITNEKLFF

j_gene: TRBJ2-1
abundance: .
d_gene: .
v_gene: TRBV20-1
CDR3aa: CSARGGHLNEQFF

j_gene: TRBJ2-1
abundance: few
d_gene: TRBD2
v_gene: TRBV20-1
CDR3aa: CSARDLLGTSGGAGIRNEQFF

j_gene: TRBJ1-5
abundance: .
d_gene: .
v_gene: TRBV5-1
CDR3aa: CASSLYGGAENQPQHF

j_gene: TRBJ2-7
abundance: few
d_gene: .
v_gene: TRBV29-1
CDR3aa: CSVSLWTTYEQYF

j_gene: TRBJ2-5
abundance: many
d_gene: .
v_gene: TRBV12-3/TRBV12-4
CDR3aa: CASSLRGEGETQYF